The 21 T cell receptor beta chains presented below share a single source sample, sequenced in a study of CD8 T cells in Susac syndrome. Reverse transcription used roughly 0.45 to 1 ug RNA and random hexamers. TCRdb reanalysed the immunoSEQ multiplex PCR reads using MiXCR and keeps one entry per CDR3 protein. The sample has 400,000 or so distinct CDR3 sequences, around 85% seen once. What was sequenced was CD8+ T cells from PBMCs. The receptors stem from a human donor with multiple sclerosis.

The rearrangement links TRBV3-1 to TRBJ2-2; 7 bases align to TRBD1. From germline, CDR1 is LGHDT and CDR2 YNNKEL (reference sequence). Germline trimming cut 1 base from V and 2 bases from J; bases unmatched to any gene: 4. This CDR3 is built from 16 residues. The CDR3 is CASSQATGDNTGELFF. The CDR3 bases are TGTGCCAGCAGCCAAGCAACAGGGGACAACACCGGGGAGCTGTTTTTT.

The chain combines TRBV1 with TRBJ2-1; the table gives TRBD2 as D, unverified against the DNA. TRBV1 is reported as a pseudogene. The CDR3 covers 17 residues. CDR3 nucleotides: TGCACCAGCAGCCAAGGGGGGGGAGCGGGACCCGACAATGAGCAGTTCTTC. Translating gives CTSSQGGGAGPDNEQFF.

This rearrangement joins TRBV5-6 to TRBJ2-7; 8 bases agree with TRBD1. This CDR3 region has 15 residues. With 2 bases clipped from V and 5 bases from J, the junction kept 9 bases outside the gene matches. CDR1 and CDR2 (germline): SGHDT, YYEEEE. The CDR3, as DNA: TGTGCCAGCAGCTTCAACGGGGGACAGGTGGACGAGCAGTACTTC. It codes for CASSFNGGQVDEQYF.

CDR3 in DNA: TGTGCCAGCAGTGATCGGGACACAGATACGCAGTATTTT. Protein: CASSDRDTDTQYF. V usage is TRBV2 and J usage is TRBJ2-3, with a tentative D call TRBD2 (5 bases). The germline V gene has CDR1 SNHLY and CDR2 FYNNEI. V dropped 3 bases and J dropped 2 bases, with 6 bases sitting between them. The CDR3 is 13 amino acids.

DNA of the CDR3: TGTGCCAGCAGTTCGGGACTAGCGGGAGTTTACGGCACCGGGGAGCTGTTTTTT. Translating it yields CASSSGLAGVYGTGELFF. This sequence joins TRBV28 and TRBJ2-2, with 14 bases that match TRBD2. The CDR3 extends over 18 amino acids. Germline-derived CDR1 and CDR2 are MDHEN and SYDVKM. Losses at the gene ends were 4 bases for V and 4 bases for J; bases not matched to a gene: 8.

The rearrangement uses TRBV7-3 and TRBJ2-1, with D possibly being TRBD1 or TRBD2 (5 bases each). This CDR3 region has 16 residues. The germline V and J ends were trimmed by 3 bases and 9 bases, with 21 bases remaining between them. Germline V gives CDR1 SGHTA, CDR2 FQGTGA. The CDR3 sequence: CASSFLGDGAIGEQFF. In nucleotides, the CDR3 is TGTGCCAGCAGCTTCCTGGGAGATGGGGCTATAGGTGAGCAGTTCTTC.

This clonotype has just a few counts. V is TRBV4-1 and J is TRBJ1-1; D is unresolved. Germline assignment: CDR1 MGHRA and CDR2 YSYEKL. The CDR3 loop spans 14 amino acids. V lost 1 base and J 6 bases, leaving 12 bases between the germline ends. The CDR3 sequence is CASSQAVGRAEAFF. The CDR3 bases are TGCGCCAGCAGCCAAGCGGTAGGTCGCGCTGAAGCTTTCTTT.

The rearrangement joins TRBV3-1 to TRBJ2-1, with D tentatively TRBD1 or TRBD2 (5 bases each). The germline gives CDR1 LGHDT, CDR2 YNNKEL (reference sequence). This CDR3 spans 14 amino acids. V was trimmed by 7 bases and J by 10 bases, leaving 20 bases between them. The CDR3, as DNA: TGTGCCAGCACCCTCGCAGGTGGTGAGGGGGAGCAGTTCTTC. Translated, it gives CASTLAGGEGEQFF.

This chain links TRBV30 with TRBJ1-1, with D unresolved. Between the trimmed V and J ends, which lost 2 bases and 8 bases, there was a span of 9 bases. CDR1 is GTSNPN, CDR2 SVGIG, per germline (reference sequence). This CDR3 contains 11 residues. The CDR3 nucleotides are TGTGCCTGGAGTCCACAGTTCGAAGCTTTCTTT. Amino acid sequence: CAWSPQFEAFF.

This clonotype was seen a handful of times. The chain is built from TRBV27 and TRBJ1-2, with 7 bases matching TRBD1. V was pared by 5 bases and J by 7 bases, with 4 bases of the junction left unmatched. The germline CDR1 and CDR2 sequences are MNHEY and SMNVEV (reference sequence). CDR3 length equals 12 residues. CDR3 amino acids: CASSPYRGGYTF. CDR3 nucleotides: TGTGCCAGCAGTCCATACAGGGGTGGCTACACCTTC.

This chain joins TRBV5-5 and TRBJ1-2; D unresolved. Trimming cost V 1 base and J 4 bases, with 17 bases left between them. The germline V gene encodes CDR1 SGHKS and CDR2 YYEKEE (reference sequence). The CDR3 loop spans 16 amino acids. CDR3 amino acids: CASSLLWSGRGYGYTF. DNA for the CDR3: TGTGCCAGCAGCTTGCTCTGGTCGGGTCGCGGCTATGGCTACACCTTC. Based on the CDR3 plus reference TRBV5-5 and TRBJ1-2, the full variable domain is DAGVTQSPTHLIKTRGQQVTLRCSPISGHKSVSWYQQVLGQGPQFIFQYYEKEERGRGNFPDRFSARQFPNYSSELNVNALLLGDSALYLCASSLLWSGRGYGYTFGSGTRLTVV.

The V gene is TRBV30, the J gene TRBJ1-5; D call uncertain. Germline V lookup: CDR1 GTSNPN, CDR2 SVGIG (reference sequence). Trimming took off 3 bases at V and 7 bases at J, with 16 bases between the two ends. This CDR3 is built from 14 residues. CDR3 amino acids: CAWSLPASKQPQHF. The CDR3 nucleotides read TGTGCCTGGAGCCTCCCCGCGTCTAAGCAGCCCCAGCATTTT.

This chain connects TRBV25-1 to TRBJ2-2; D not resolved. V gave up 1 base and J gave up 3 bases, with 6 bases separating them. CDR3 length equals 14 residues. Germline CDR1 reads MGHDK; CDR2 reads SYGVNS. The CDR3, as DNA: TGTGCCAGCAGTGAATCTGGGGACACCGGGGAGCTGTTTTTT. It yields the protein CASSESGDTGELFF.

In DNA, the CDR3 is TGTGCCAGCAGACTCTTCGACAGGGGAATTACTGAAGCTTTCTTT. It codes for CASRLFDRGITEAFF. The chain employs TRBV11-2 and TRBJ1-1; the match to TRBD1 covers 8 bases. The CDR3 is 15 residues long. The V gene end was trimmed by 6 bases and the J gene end by 5 bases; junction bases not matched to a gene: 11. Germline assignment: CDR1 SGHAT and CDR2 FQNNGV.

V gene TRBV4-1 combines with J gene TRBJ2-5, with 11 nucleotides matching TRBD1. V dropped 5 bases and J dropped 5; count of bases not matched to a gene: 7. This CDR3 has 15 residues. Germline V gene sequence: CDR1 MGHRA, CDR2 YSYEKL. The CDR3 reads CASSGGTGGKETQYF. In DNA, the CDR3 is TGCGCCAGCAGCGGGGGGACAGGGGGAAAGGAGACCCAGTACTTC.

The chain uses TRBV20-1 and TRBJ1-2; possible D gene TRBD1, 5 bases. Germline CDR1 and CDR2: DFQATT and SNEGSKA (reference sequence). CDR3 size: 13 residues. The germline V and J ends were trimmed by 6 bases and 1 base, with 12 bases remaining between them. DNA for the CDR3: TGCAGTGCCTACAGGACCTATAACTATGGCTACACCTTC. It encodes CSAYRTYNYGYTF.

Only one count was recorded for this clonotype. This chain links TRBV7-9 with TRBJ2-7; TRBD1 might be the D (5 bases). V shed 5 bases and J shed 2 bases, with 13 bases lying between them. The length of the CDR3 is 14 residues. The V gene's germline CDR1 is SEHNR and CDR2 FQNEAQ (reference sequence). CDR3 in DNA: TGTGCCAGCAGCCGCCAAGACAGTCCCTACGAGCAGTACTTC. This gives the protein CASSRQDSPYEQYF.

The chain employs TRBV30 and TRBJ1-6, with D tentatively TRBD1 (5 bases). Deletions cut 1 base from V and 0 bases from J, with 16 bases between. This CDR3 is built from 18 residues. The germline gives CDR1 GTSNPN, CDR2 SVGIG (reference sequence). Here the CDR3 reads CAWSGIGGASSYNSPLHF. CDR3 sequence (DNA): TGTGCCTGGAGTGGAATAGGAGGGGCGAGCTCCTATAATTCACCCCTCCACTTT.

The chain combines TRBV21-1 with TRBJ2-1; TRBD1 was called by the table and not checked on the DNA. TRBV21-1 is deemed a pseudogene. The CDR3 spans 14 residues. In DNA form, the CDR3 reads TGTGCCAGAGAGACAGGGGCGCTTTACAATGAGCAGTTCTTC. Its translation: CARETGALYNEQFF.

J is TRBJ2-7 and V is TRBV5-1; D possibly corresponds to TRBD2 (5 bases). Germline CDR1 and CDR2: SGHRS and YFSETQ. This CDR3 has 13 residues. V lost 5 bases, J lost 2 bases, and 11 bases lay in between. The CDR3 spells CASSSDFPYEQYF. The CDR3 coding sequence is TGCGCCAGCAGTAGCGACTTTCCCTACGAGCAGTACTTC. Looking up the rest from reference TRBV5-1 and TRBJ2-7 gives the full variable domain: KAGVTQTPRYLIKTRGQQVTLSCSPISGHRSVSWYQQTPGQGLQFLFEYFSETQRNKGNFPGRFSGRQFSNSRSEMNVSTLELGDSALYLCASSSDFPYEQYFGPGTRLTVT.

As DNA, the CDR3 is TGCGCCAGCAGCCACCTCCCAGGGCTTACTAACTATGGCTACACCTTC. This sequence encodes CASSHLPGLTNYGYTF. The rearrangement joins TRBV4-1 to TRBJ1-2, with a tentative D call TRBD1 (5 bases). V lost 3 bases to trimming and J lost 0 bases, with 14 bases between them. Germline V gene data show CDR1 as MGHRA and CDR2 as YSYEKL. This CDR3 is built from 16 residues.